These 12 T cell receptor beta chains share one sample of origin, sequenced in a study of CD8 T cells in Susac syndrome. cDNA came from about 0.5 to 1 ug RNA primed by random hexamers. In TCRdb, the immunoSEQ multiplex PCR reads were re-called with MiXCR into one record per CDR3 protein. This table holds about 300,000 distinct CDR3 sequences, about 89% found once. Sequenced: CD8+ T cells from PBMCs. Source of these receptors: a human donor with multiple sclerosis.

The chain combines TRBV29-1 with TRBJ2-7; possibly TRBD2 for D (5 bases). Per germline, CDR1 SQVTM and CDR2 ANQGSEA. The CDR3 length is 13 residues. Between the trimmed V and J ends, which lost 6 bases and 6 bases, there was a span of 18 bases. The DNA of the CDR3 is TGCAGCGTGAAACTAGGATATTTTAGCGAGCAGTACTTC. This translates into CSVKLGYFSEQYF.

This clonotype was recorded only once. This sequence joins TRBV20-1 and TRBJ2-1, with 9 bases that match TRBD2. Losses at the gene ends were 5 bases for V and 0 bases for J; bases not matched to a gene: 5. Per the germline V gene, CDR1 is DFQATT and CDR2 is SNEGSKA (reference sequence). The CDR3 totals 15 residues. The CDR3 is CSARSGGSSYNEQFF. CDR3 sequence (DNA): TGCAGTGCTCGGAGCGGGGGGAGCTCCTACAATGAGCAGTTCTTC.

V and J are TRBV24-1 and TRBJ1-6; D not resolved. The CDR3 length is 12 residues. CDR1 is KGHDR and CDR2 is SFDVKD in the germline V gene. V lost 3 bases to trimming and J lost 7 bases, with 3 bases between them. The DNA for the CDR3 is TGTGCCACCAGTGATCACAATTCACCCCTCCACTTT. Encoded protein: CATSDHNSPLHF.

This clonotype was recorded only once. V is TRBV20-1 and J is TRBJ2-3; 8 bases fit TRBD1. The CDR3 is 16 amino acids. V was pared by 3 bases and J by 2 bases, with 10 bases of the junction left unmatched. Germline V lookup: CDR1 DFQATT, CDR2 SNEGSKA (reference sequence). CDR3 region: CSASPYRGEDTDTQYF. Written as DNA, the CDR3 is TGCAGTGCTAGCCCGTACAGGGGGGAGGACACAGATACGCAGTATTTT.

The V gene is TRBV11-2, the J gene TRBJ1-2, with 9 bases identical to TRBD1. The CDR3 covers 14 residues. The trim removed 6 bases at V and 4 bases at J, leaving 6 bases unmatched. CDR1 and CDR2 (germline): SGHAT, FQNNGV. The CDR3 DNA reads TGTGCCAGCAGGGTTGAGACAGGGGGCTATGGCTACACCTTC. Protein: CASRVETGGYGYTF. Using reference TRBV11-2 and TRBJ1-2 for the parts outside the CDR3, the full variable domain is EAGVAQSPRYKIIEKRQSVAFWCNPISGHATLYWYQQILGQGPKLLIQFQNNGVVDDSQLPKDRFSAERLKGVDSTLKIQPAKLEDSAVYLCASRVETGGYGYTFGSGTRLTVV.

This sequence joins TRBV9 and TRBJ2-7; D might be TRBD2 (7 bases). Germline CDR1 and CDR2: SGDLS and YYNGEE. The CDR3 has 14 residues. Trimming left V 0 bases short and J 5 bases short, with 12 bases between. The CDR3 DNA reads TGTGCCAGCAGCGTAGAGGGGGGGCCGGACGAGCAGTACTTC. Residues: CASSVEGGPDEQYF.

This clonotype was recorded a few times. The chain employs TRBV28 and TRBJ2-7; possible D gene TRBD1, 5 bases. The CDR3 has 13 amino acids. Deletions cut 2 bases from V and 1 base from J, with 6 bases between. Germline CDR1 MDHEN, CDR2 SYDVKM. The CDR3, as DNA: TGTGCCAGCAGTTTAAGACAGTCCTACGAGCAGTACTTC. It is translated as CASSLRQSYEQYF.

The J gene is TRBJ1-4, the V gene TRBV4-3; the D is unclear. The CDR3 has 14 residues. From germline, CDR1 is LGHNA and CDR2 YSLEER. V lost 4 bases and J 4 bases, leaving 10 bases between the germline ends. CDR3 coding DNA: TGCGCCAGCAGCCCTCACACGATTAATGAAAAACTGTTTTTT. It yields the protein CASSPHTINEKLFF.

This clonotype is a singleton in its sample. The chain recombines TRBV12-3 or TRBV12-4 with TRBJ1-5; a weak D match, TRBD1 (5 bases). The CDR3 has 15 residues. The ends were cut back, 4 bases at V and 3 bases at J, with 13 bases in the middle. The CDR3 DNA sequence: TGTGCCAGCAGTTGGGGATCAGGGCTCAATCAGCCCCAGCATTTT. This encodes CASSWGSGLNQPQHF.

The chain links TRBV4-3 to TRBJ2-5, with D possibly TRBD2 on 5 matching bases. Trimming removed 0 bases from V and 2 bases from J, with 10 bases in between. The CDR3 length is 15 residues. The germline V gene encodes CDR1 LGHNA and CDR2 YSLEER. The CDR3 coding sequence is TGCGCCAGCAGCCAAGATTCTAGCCTACAAGAGACCCAGTACTTC. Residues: CASSQDSSLQETQYF.

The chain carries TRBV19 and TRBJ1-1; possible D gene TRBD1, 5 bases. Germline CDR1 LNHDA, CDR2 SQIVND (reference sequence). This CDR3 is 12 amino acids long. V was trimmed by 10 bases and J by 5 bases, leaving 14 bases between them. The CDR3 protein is CATGAFGTEAFF. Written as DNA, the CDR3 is TGTGCCACCGGGGCGTTTGGGACTGAAGCTTTCTTT.

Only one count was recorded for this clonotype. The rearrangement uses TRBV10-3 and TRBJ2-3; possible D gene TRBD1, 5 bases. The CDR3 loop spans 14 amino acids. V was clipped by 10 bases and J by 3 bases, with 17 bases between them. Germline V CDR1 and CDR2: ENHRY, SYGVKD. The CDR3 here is CATRTQGSTDTQYF. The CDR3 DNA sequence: TGTGCCACACGCACTCAGGGCTCTACAGATACGCAGTATTTT.